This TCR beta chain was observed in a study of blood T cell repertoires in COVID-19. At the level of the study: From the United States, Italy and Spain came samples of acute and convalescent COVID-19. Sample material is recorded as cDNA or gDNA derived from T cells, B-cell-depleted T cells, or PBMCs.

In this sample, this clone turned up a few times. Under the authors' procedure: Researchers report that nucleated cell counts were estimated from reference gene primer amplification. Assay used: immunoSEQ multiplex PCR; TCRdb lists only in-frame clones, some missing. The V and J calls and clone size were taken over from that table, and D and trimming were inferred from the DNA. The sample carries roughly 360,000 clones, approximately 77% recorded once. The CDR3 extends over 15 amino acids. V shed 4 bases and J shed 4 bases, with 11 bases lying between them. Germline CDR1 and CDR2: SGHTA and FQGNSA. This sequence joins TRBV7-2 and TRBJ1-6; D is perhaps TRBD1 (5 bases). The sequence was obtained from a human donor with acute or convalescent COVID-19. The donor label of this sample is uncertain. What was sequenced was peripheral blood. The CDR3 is CASSSWTTYNSPLHF. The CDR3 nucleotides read TGTGCCAGCAGCTCCTGGACAACTTATAATTCACCCCTCCACTTT.